These 30 T cell receptor beta chains originate from one sample sequenced in a study of blood T cell repertoires in COVID-19. Assay used: immunoSEQ multiplex PCR; TCRdb lists only in-frame clones, some missing. There are approximately 100,000 clones in the sample; roughly nine tenths occur only once, and about 30% lies in the top ten. Sequenced input: peripheral blood. Receptors were obtained from a woman older than 75 with acute or convalescent COVID-19.

The genes are TRBV12-3 or TRBV12-4 and TRBJ1-6, with 7 bases matching TRBD1. Trimming took 5 bases from V and 14 from J; bases not matched to a gene: 6. This CDR3 is built from 12 residues. CDR3 residues: CASSRQGGALHF. As DNA, the CDR3 is TGTGCCAGCAGTCGACAGGGTGGAGCCCTCCACTTT.

This chain joins TRBV2 and TRBJ2-3; 8 bases align to TRBD2. V lost 3 bases to trimming and J lost 11 bases; unmatched junction nucleotides: 13. The CDR3 sequence is 15 residues long. Germline V gives CDR1 SNHLY, CDR2 FYNNEI. The chain's CDR3 is CASSESGGTPPMQYF. The CDR3 nucleotides are TGTGCCAGCAGTGAGAGCGGGGGCACCCCTCCGATGCAGTATTTT.

The V and J genes are TRBV13 and TRBJ2-5; possibly TRBD1 for D (6 bases). V was trimmed by 0 bases and J by 5 bases, leaving 19 bases between them. Germline V gene data show CDR1 as PRHDT and CDR2 as FYEKMQ (reference sequence). The CDR3 spans 17 residues. CDR3 sequence reads: CASSLGVSGVRQETQYF. DNA for the CDR3: TGTGCCAGCAGCTTAGGCGTGTCAGGGGTTCGTCAGGAGACCCAGTACTTC.

The chain couples TRBV4-3 to TRBJ1-3, with D tentatively TRBD1 (6 bases). Germline loops: CDR1 LGHNA, CDR2 YSLEER. This CDR3 region has 15 residues. V lost 2 bases and J 4 bases, leaving 12 bases between the germline ends. The DNA of the CDR3 is TGCGCCAGCAGCCAAACAGGGTTTATAGGAAACACCATATATTTT. Protein product: CASSQTGFIGNTIYF.

This chain uses TRBV10-3 with TRBJ1-2, with D possibly being TRBD1 (6 bases). The CDR3 has 14 amino acids. Trimming shortened V by 4 bases and J by 4 bases, and 13 bases separated the two germline ends. CDR1 and CDR2 (germline): ENHRY, SYGVKD. CDR3 protein: CAISVEPGVYGYTF. Written as DNA, the CDR3 is TGTGCCATCAGTGTAGAGCCAGGGGTCTATGGCTACACCTTC.

The CDR3 DNA follows: TGTGCCAGCAGCAACACTAGCGGGGGAAGCACAGATACGCAGTATTTT. The encoded protein is CASSNTSGGSTDTQYF. The chain joins TRBV21-1 to TRBJ2-3; the table assigns TRBD2, which was not confirmed against the DNA. TRBV21-1 constitutes a pseudogene. This CDR3 contains 16 residues.

The chain carries TRBV10-3 and TRBJ2-5; TRBD1 matches at 9 bases. Germline V gene lookup returns CDR1 ENHRY and CDR2 SYGVKD. CDR3 size: 12 residues. V dropped 6 bases and J dropped 5; count of bases not matched to a gene: 1. The CDR3 DNA sequence: TGTGCCATCAGGGGACAGGGCGAGACCCAGTACTTC. Residues: CAIRGQGETQYF.

This chain links TRBV28 with TRBJ2-1; perhaps TRBD1 as D (5 bases). Germline V CDR1 and CDR2: MDHEN, SYDVKM. V shed 2 bases and J shed 0 bases, with 11 bases lying between them. The CDR3 spans 16 residues. CDR3 bases: TGTGCCAGCAGTTTACCGGACAAGCACTCCTACAATGAGCAGTTCTTC. Translated, it gives CASSLPDKHSYNEQFF.

The chain recombines TRBV11-2 with TRBJ2-1; 10 bases agree with TRBD1. Looked up from germline, CDR1 is SGHAT and CDR2 is FQNNGV. V was clipped by 5 bases and J by 9 bases; unmatched bases: 10. CDR3 length: 15 amino acids. CDR3 nucleotide sequence: TGTGCCAGCAGCCCCCCGGACAGGGGGTTGGGTGAGCAGTTCTTC. Translation: CASSPPDRGLGEQFF.

J is TRBJ2-1 and V is TRBV7-2; D gene unclear. The germline V gene encodes CDR1 SGHTA and CDR2 FQGNSA. This CDR3 comprises 15 residues. V lost 1 base, J lost 6 bases, and 13 bases lay in between. The CDR3 DNA reads as TGTGCCAGCAGCTTAGGTGGGCAGTTAGTCAATGAGCAGTTCTTC. Protein sequence: CASSLGGQLVNEQFF.

This chain connects TRBV30 to TRBJ2-5; 7 positions agree with TRBD2. Germline assignment: CDR1 GTSNPN and CDR2 SVGIG (reference sequence). This CDR3 contains 19 residues. Unmatched junction bases numbered 20, after V lost 1 base and J lost 3 bases. In DNA, the CDR3 is TGTGCCTGGAGTGACCCCTCGCGTCGAGCGGGACGAATAAAAGAGACCCAGTACTTC. Encoded protein: CAWSDPSRRAGRIKETQYF. Together with reference TRBV30 and TRBJ2-5, the CDR3 gives the full variable domain: SQTIHQWPATLVQPVGSPLSLECTVEGTSNPNLYWYRQAAGRGLQLLFYSVGIGQISSEVPQNLSASRPQDRQFILSSKKLLLSDSGFYLCAWSDPSRRAGRIKETQYFGPGTRLLVL.

The chain carries TRBV6-4 and TRBJ1-5, with TRBD1 matching 7 bases. The CDR3 consists of 13 residues. V lost 6 bases, J lost 5 bases, and 4 bases stayed unmatched. Germline V gene lookup returns CDR1 MRHNA and CDR2 SNTAGT. The CDR3 region is CASRSGGHQPQHF. DNA for the CDR3: TGTGCCAGCAGGTCAGGGGGGCATCAGCCCCAGCATTTT.

On this clone itself: At one boundary the junction diverges from the germline segment, which might be a read error. This sequence joins TRBV27 and TRBJ1-1; D gene unclear. This CDR3 is 14 amino acids long. CDR1 is MNHEY, CDR2 SMNVEV, per germline (reference sequence). CDR3 sequence: CASSLSSMNTEAFF. The CDR3 nucleotides read TGTGCCAGCAGCTTATCCAGTATGAACACTGAAGCTTTCTTT.

The CDR3 is CASSLGTRGHGNSPLHF. In DNA, the CDR3 is TGTGCCAGCAGCTTAGGTACCAGGGGGCATGGAAATTCACCCCTCCACTTT. The rearrangement uses TRBV13 and TRBJ1-6, with 8 bases fitting TRBD1. Trimming at V came to 0 bases and at J to 7 bases, leaving 8 bases not matched to a gene. The CDR3 is made up of 17 amino acids. CDR1 PRHDT and CDR2 FYEKMQ come from the germline V gene (reference sequence).

The chain employs TRBV4-1 and TRBJ2-7, with TRBD1 matching over 7 bases. The CDR3 covers 13 residues. The V gene end was trimmed by 3 bases and the J gene end by 6 bases; junction bases not matched to a gene: 5. Germline-derived CDR1 and CDR2 are MGHRA and YSYEKL. The CDR3 spells CASSQVQGTEQYF. CDR3 nucleotide sequence: TGCGCCAGCAGCCAGGTACAGGGGACCGAGCAGTACTTC.

The chain recombines TRBV3-1 (or the pseudogene TRBV3-2) with TRBJ2-7; TRBD1 aligns across 7 bases. After removal of 3 bases from V and 4 bases from J, the junction contained 9 bases not matched to a gene. This CDR3 spans 15 amino acids. The germline CDR1 and CDR2 sequences are LGHDT and YNNKEL (reference sequence). The CDR3 here is CASSQGQPGKYEQYF. DNA of the CDR3: TGTGCCAGCAGCCAGGGACAGCCCGGGAAGTACGAGCAGTACTTC.

The genes are TRBV5-4 and TRBJ1-1; no definite D call. The CDR3 runs to 18 residues. Trimming removed 0 bases from V and 5 bases from J, with 23 bases in between. The germline V gene encodes CDR1 SGHNT and CDR2 YYREEE (reference sequence). The CDR3 sequence: CASSLGLGTLRGGTEAFF. The DNA for the CDR3 is TGTGCCAGCAGCTTGGGCCTCGGTACATTGCGGGGAGGGACTGAAGCTTTCTTT.

The rearrangement links TRBV6-6 to TRBJ2-2, with D unclear. The germline V gene has CDR1 MNHNY and CDR2 SVGAGI (reference sequence). V lost 6 bases to trimming and J lost 6 bases, with 11 bases between them. CDR3 length: 13 amino acids. In DNA form, the CDR3 reads TGTGCCAGCAGACAAGTATTGGCCGGGGAGCTGTTTTTT. It translates to CASRQVLAGELFF.

This chain links TRBV30 with TRBJ2-3; D might be TRBD1 (6 bases). The CDR3 totals 15 residues. The V gene's germline CDR1 is GTSNPN and CDR2 SVGIG (reference sequence). Trimming pared 3 bases from V and 0 bases from J, leaving 13 bases between. In nucleotides, the CDR3 is TGTGCCTGGAGCGGACAGTCTTCTAGCACAGATACGCAGTATTTT. Amino acid sequence: CAWSGQSSSTDTQYF.

V usage is TRBV6-6 and J usage is TRBJ2-7, with 12 bases fitting TRBD2. Germline trimming cut 3 bases from V and 6 bases from J; bases unmatched to any gene: 6. Germline values: CDR1 MNHNY, CDR2 SVGAGI (reference sequence). CDR3 length: 15 amino acids. As DNA, the CDR3 is TGTGCCAGCAGTTATTACGGGACTAGCGGGTTCGAGCAGTACTTC. This encodes CASSYYGTSGFEQYF.

This clone has a single count. The V call is TRBV9, the J call TRBJ2-7, with D possibly TRBD2 on 6 matching bases. Per germline, CDR1 SGDLS and CDR2 YYNGEE. The CDR3 has 15 residues. Trimming removed 3 bases at V and 5 bases at J, with 18 bases between. CDR3 sequence (DNA): TGTGCCAGCAGCGCAGCTGGGTCGTGGGGGGACGAGCAGTACTTC. The encoded protein is CASSAAGSWGDEQYF.

The genes are TRBV5-4 and TRBJ2-2; D call uncertain. Germline V gene sequence: CDR1 SGHNT, CDR2 YYREEE (reference sequence). V was trimmed by 5 bases and J by 0 bases, leaving 17 bases between them. CDR3 length: 17 amino acids. CDR3 DNA sequence: TGTGCCAGCAGTCCTGAAATTTTTAGAGCGAACACCGGGGAGCTGTTTTTT. Protein sequence: CASSPEIFRANTGELFF.

The rearrangement links TRBV28 to TRBJ1-2; 8 positions agree with TRBD1. V was clipped by 6 bases and J by 8 bases; unmatched bases: 11. The CDR3 is 14 residues long. Germline V gene sequence: CDR1 MDHEN, CDR2 SYDVKM. This CDR3 is CASSYGQGPFGYTF. The CDR3 coding sequence is TGTGCCAGCAGCTACGGACAGGGCCCTTTCGGCTACACCTTC.

The chain's CDR3 is CASSGTGSSNEKLFF. In DNA form, the CDR3 reads TGTGCCAGCAGTGGGACAGGTTCGTCCAATGAAAAACTGTTTTTT. The gene calls are TRBV6-6 and TRBJ1-4, with TRBD1 matching over 8 bases. This CDR3 contains 15 residues. Germline V gene sequence: CDR1 MNHNY, CDR2 SVGAGI (reference sequence). V gave up 5 bases and J gave up 5 bases; unmatched junction bases: 7.

The chain uses TRBV18 and TRBJ2-7; 9 bases are a match to TRBD1. Germline loops: CDR1 KGHSH, CDR2 LQKENI. This CDR3 has 15 residues. The V segment lost 3 bases and the J segment 7 bases; nucleotides outside the gene matches: 10. The CDR3 coding sequence is TGTGCCAGCTCACCCCGGACAGGGGCACTCGGGGAGCAGTACTTC. Its translation is CASSPRTGALGEQYF.

The rearrangement uses TRBV24-1 and TRBJ2-7; D call uncertain. The CDR3 is 11 amino acids. V lost 5 bases to trimming and J lost 3 bases, with 4 bases between them. Per germline, CDR1 KGHDR and CDR2 SFDVKD. The CDR3: CATSGYYEQYF. The CDR3 nucleotides are TGTGCCACCAGTGGCTACTACGAGCAGTACTTC.

The CDR3 nucleotides are TGTGCCAGCAGTGGGGACAGGGAGCGGGGTGGCTACACCTTC. This sequence encodes CASSGDRERGGYTF. The chain joins TRBV2 to TRBJ1-2; TRBD1 matches at 9 bases. The V segment lost 4 bases and the J segment 7 bases; nucleotides outside the gene matches: 7. The CDR3 sequence is 14 residues long. The germline V gene encodes CDR1 SNHLY and CDR2 FYNNEI.

The chain employs TRBV18 and TRBJ1-4; 10 bases map to TRBD1. Germline CDR1 and CDR2: KGHSH and LQKENI. Trimming took 3 bases from V and 7 from J; bases not matched to a gene: 8. CDR3 size: 16 residues. CDR3 DNA sequence: TGTGCCAGCTCACCGCAGGGGACAGGGGCCGGTGAAAAACTGTTTTTT. Its protein product is CASSPQGTGAGEKLFF.

As to this clone: Other DNA sequences from this sample encode an identical CDR3 as well. The chain is built from TRBV18 and TRBJ2-3; no clear D. Germline V gene lookup returns CDR1 KGHSH and CDR2 LQKENI. Between the trimmed V and J ends, which lost 0 bases and 6 bases, there was a span of 10 bases. The CDR3 length is 14 residues. The CDR3: CASSPPGGSDTQYF. CDR3 nucleotide sequence: TGTGCCAGCTCACCACCTGGTGGCTCCGATACGCAGTATTTT.

This sequence joins TRBV6-2 or TRBV6-3 and TRBJ1-2; perhaps TRBD1 as D (5 bases). The germline CDR1 and CDR2 sequences are MNHEY and SVGEGT. Trimming left V 6 bases short and J 2 bases short, with 13 bases between. This CDR3 comprises 14 residues. CDR3 DNA sequence: TGTGCCAGCAGCCGACCGACAGAGAACTATGGCTACACCTTC. As protein: CASSRPTENYGYTF.